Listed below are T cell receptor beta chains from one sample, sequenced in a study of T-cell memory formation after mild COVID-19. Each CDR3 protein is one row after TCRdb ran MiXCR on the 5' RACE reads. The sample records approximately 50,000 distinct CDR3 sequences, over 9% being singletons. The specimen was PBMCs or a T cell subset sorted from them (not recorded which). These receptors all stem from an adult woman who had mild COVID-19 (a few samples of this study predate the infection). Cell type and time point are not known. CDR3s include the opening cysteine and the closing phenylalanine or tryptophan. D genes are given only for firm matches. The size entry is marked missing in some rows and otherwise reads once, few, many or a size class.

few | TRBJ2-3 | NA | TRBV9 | TGTGCCAGCAGCGTAGATGCCAACACAGATACGCAGTATTTT | CASSVDANTDTQYF
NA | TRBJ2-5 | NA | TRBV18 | TGTGCCAGCTCACCACCTTCAGGGGAGACCCAGTACTTC | CASSPPSGETQYF
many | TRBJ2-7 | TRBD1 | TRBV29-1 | TGCAGCGTCGGACAGGACTCCTACGAGCAGTACTTC | CSVGQDSYEQYF
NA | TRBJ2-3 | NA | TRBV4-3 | TGCGCCAGCAGCCACAAAGGACAGACAGATACGCAGTATTTT | CASSHKGQTDTQYF
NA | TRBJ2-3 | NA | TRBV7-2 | TGTGCCAGCAGCCCCGATCGCAATACGCAGTATTTT | CASSPDRNTQYF
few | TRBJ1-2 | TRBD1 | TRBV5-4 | TGTGCCAGCAGCTTAAGGGGACAGGGGGTATACTATGGCTACACCTTC | CASSLRGQGVYYGYTF
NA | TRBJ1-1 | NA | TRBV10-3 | TGTGCCATCAGGACGAACACTGAAGCTTTCTTT | CAIRTNTEAFF
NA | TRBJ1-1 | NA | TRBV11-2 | TGTGCCAGCAGCTTAGTTCACATTAACACTGAAGCTTTCTTT | CASSLVHINTEAFF
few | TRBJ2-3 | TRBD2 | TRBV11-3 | TGTGCCAGCAGCTTAGCTCTAGCGGGATTCACAGATACGCAGTATTTT | CASSLALAGFTDTQYF
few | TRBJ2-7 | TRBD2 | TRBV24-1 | TGTGCCACCAGTGCGGGGGGTTACTACGAGCAGTACTTC | CATSAGGYYEQYF
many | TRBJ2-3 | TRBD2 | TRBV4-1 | TGCGCCAGCAGCCTTTCTAGCGGGGGGGCGGAGGATACGCAGTATTTT | CASSLSSGGAEDTQYF
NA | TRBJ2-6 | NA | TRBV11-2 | TGTGCCAGCAGCTTAATTTCCAGGGATGGCTCTGGGGCCAACGTCCTGACTTTC | CASSLISRDGSGANVLTF
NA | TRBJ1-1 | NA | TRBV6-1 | TGTGCCAGCAGTGAAAGTTCCCTGAGCACTGAAGCTTTCTTT | CASSESSLSTEAFF
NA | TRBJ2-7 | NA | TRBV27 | TGTGCCAGCAGCTTATGGGGGACCTACGAGCAGTACTTC | CASSLWGTYEQYF
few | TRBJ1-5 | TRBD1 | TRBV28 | TGTGCCAGCAGTCCTAGGGACAGGGCAAATCAGCCCCAGCATTTT | CASSPRDRANQPQHF
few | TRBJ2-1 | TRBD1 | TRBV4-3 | TGCGCCAGCAGCCAAGGGACAGGGGGCTACAATGAGCAGTTCTTC | CASSQGTGGYNEQFF
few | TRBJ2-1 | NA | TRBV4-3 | TGCGCCAGCAGCCAAGATGCGGTAGCCCGCCGGAATGAGCAGTTCTTC | CASSQDAVARRNEQFF
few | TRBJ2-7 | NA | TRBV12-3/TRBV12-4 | TGTGCCAGCAGTTTACGGGGTTACGAGCAGTACTTC | CASSLRGYEQYF
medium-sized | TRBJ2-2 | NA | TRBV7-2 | TGTGCCAGCAGCCTACGGGAGAGGGGCACCGGGGAGCTGTTTTTT | CASSLRERGTGELFF
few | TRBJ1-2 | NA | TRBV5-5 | TGTGCCAGCAGCACCAATGGGGGGCTTAGCTATGGCTACACCTTC | CASSTNGGLSYGYTF
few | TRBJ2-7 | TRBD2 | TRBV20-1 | TGCAGTGCCCCCACCCTAGCGGGAGGTGACGAGCAGTACTTC | CSAPTLAGGDEQYF
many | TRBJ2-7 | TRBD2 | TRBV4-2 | TGTGCCAGCAGCCAAGATTATAGCGGGGGGGCCAGAGAGCAGTACTTC | CASSQDYSGGAREQYF
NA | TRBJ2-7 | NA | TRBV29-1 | TGCAGCGTTGTTGGGGAGTGGAGCTCCTACGAGCAGTACTTC | CSVVGEWSSYEQYF
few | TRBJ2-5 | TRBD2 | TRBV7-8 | TGTGCCAGCAGCCCTCGGAAGCGGGGGGGCCTCGAGACCCAGTACTTC | CASSPRKRGGLETQYF
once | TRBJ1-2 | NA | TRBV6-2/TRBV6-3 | TGTGCCAGCACCACGACAGGCCTTCCGGATGGCTACACCTTC | CASTTTGLPDGYTF
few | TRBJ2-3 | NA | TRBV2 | TGTGCCAGCAGTGAAGCGCTAACAGATACGCAGTATTTT | CASSEALTDTQYF
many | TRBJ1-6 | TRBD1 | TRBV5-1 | TGCGCCAGCAGAAGGGGACAGGATAATTCACCCCTCCACTTT | CASRRGQDNSPLHF
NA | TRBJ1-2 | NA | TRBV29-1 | TGCAGCGTTGAGGCGCACGACTATGGCTACACCTTC | CSVEAHDYGYTF
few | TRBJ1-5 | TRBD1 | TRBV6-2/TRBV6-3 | TGTGCCAGCAGTTACCGAACAGGGGGCGCGAGCAATCAGCCCCAGCATTTT | CASSYRTGGASNQPQHF
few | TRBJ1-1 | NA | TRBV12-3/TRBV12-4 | TGTGCCAGCACCAACAGCCTGAACACTGAAGCTTTCTTT | CASTNSLNTEAFF
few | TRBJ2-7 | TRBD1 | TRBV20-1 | TGCAGTGCTAGTACCGGGACAGGGTTGGAGCAGTACTTC | CSASTGTGLEQYF
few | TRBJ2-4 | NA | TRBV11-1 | TGTGCCAGCAGCTCGAGAGCCTACAGGGATGTACAGTACTTC | CASSSRAYRDVQYF
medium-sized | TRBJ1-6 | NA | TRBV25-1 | TGTGCCAGCAGTGTCAGCACTAATTCACCCCTCCACTTT | CASSVSTNSPLHF
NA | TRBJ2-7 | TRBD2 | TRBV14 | TGTGCCAGCAGCGTAGCGGGAGGGACCTACGAGCAGTACTTC | CASSVAGGTYEQYF
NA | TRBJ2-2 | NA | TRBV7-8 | TGTGCCAGCAGCCCCCAGTCGGTCGTCTCGAACACCGGGGAGCTGTTTTTT | CASSPQSVVSNTGELFF
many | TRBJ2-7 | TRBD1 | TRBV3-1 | TGTGCCAGCAGCCAAGATATGTCAGGGGGCTTGTACGAGCAGTACTTC | CASSQDMSGGLYEQYF
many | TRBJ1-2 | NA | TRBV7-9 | TGTGCCAGCACAAGACGAGACGGCTACACCTTC | CASTRRDGYTF
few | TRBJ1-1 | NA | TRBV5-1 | TGCGCCAGCAGCCACGGAGGGGTGATGAACACTGAAGCTTTCTTT | CASSHGGVMNTEAFF
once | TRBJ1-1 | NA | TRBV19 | TGTGCCAGTAGTACCAGGCTAACTGAAGCTTTCTTT | CASSTRLTEAFF
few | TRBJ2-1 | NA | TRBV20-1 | TGCAGTGCTAGAGATGTAGGGAAACGCTCCTACAATGAGCAGTTCTTC | CSARDVGKRSYNEQFF
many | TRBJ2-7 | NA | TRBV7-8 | TGTGCCAGCAGCTTACTGGGGGTACGTTACGAGCAGTACTTC | CASSLLGVRYEQYF
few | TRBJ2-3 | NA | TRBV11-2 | TGTGCCAGCAGCTTAGTTACAGGGTCGAAGTCAGATACGCAGTATTTT | CASSLVTGSKSDTQYF
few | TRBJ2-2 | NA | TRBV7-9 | TGTGCCAGTGCCGCAGGGGTCGGGGAGCTGTTTTTT | CASAAGVGELFF
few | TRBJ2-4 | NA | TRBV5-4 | TGTGCCAGCAGCTTGAAGGGGGTCAAAAACATTCAGTACTTC | CASSLKGVKNIQYF
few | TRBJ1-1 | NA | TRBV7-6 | TGTGCCAGCAGCTTAGAGTCAGGGAGGAACACTGAAGCTTTCTTT | CASSLESGRNTEAFF